This T cell receptor (beta chain) was sequenced for a study of blood T cell repertoires in COVID-19. Study information: Samples taken during acute and convalescent COVID-19 were collected in the United States, Italy and Spain. T cells, B-cell-depleted T cells, or PBMCs provided the cDNA or gDNA that served as material.

The data were produced by immunoSEQ multiplex PCR, yet TCRdb's version contains in-frame clones alone and is incomplete. The repertoire holds over 200,000 clones, with around nine tenths as singletons. The V gene's germline CDR1 is MNHEY and CDR2 SMNVEV (reference sequence). This CDR3 is 15 amino acids long. The junction had 7 bases not matched to a gene; V was cut back by 4 bases and J by 3 bases. The receptor was derived from a woman in her sixties or seventies with acute or convalescent COVID-19. V usage is TRBV27 and J usage is TRBJ1-1, with 8 bases lining up with TRBD1. The specimen was peripheral blood. The DNA of the CDR3 is TGTGCCAGCAGTTCTGGACAGGGTTACTACACTGAAGCTTTCTTT. Its translation: CASSSGQGYYTEAFF.